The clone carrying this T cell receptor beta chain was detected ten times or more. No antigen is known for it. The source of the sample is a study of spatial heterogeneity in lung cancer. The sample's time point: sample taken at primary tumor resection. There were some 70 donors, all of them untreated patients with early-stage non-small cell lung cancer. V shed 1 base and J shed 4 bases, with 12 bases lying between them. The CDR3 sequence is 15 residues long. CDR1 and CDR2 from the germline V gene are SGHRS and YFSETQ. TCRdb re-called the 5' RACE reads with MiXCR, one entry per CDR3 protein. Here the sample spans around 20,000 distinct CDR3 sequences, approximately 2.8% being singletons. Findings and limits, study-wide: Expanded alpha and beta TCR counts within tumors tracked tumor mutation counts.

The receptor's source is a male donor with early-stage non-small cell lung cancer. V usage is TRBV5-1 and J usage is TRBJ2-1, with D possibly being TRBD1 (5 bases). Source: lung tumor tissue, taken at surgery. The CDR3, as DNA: TGCGCCAGCAGCTTGAAGGGGCTACCTTACAATGAGCAGTTCTTC. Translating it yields CASSLKGLPYNEQFF.